These T cell receptor beta chains were read from a single sample in a study of blood T cell repertoires in COVID-19. Clones were sequenced by immunoSEQ multiplex PCR, and TCRdb holds only the in-frame ones, with some missing. The sample carries 55,000 to 80,000 clones, about four fifths recorded once. The sequenced material came from peripheral blood. These receptors came from a man in his 70s with acute or convalescent COVID-19. Both conserved end residues are part of each CDR3. The D gene is left open where the match is weak. Not all rows give a size; the values are once, few, many and, for expanded clones, a class.

abundance: -; v_gene: TRBV2; len: 14; d_gene: TRBD1; j_gene: TRBJ1-4; CDR3aa: CASARDRDWEKLFF; CDR3nt: TGTGCCAGCGCCCGGGACAGGGATTGGGAAAAACTGTTTTTT
abundance: -; v_gene: TRBV6-6; len: 15; d_gene: TRBD2; j_gene: TRBJ2-7; CDR3aa: CASSYEGGPGYEQYF; CDR3nt: TGTGCCAGCAGTTACGAGGGAGGGCCGGGGTACGAGCAGTACTTC
abundance: -; v_gene: TRBV6-6; len: 16; d_gene: TRBD2; j_gene: TRBJ2-1; CDR3aa: CASSYGGGRTYNEQFF; CDR3nt: TGTGCCAGCAGTTACGGTGGCGGGAGGACCTACAATGAGCAGTTCTTC
abundance: once; v_gene: TRBV6-2/TRBV6-3; len: 13; d_gene: -; j_gene: TRBJ1-5; CDR3aa: CASSYSAVQPQHF; CDR3nt: TGTGCCAGCAGTTACTCGGCTGTTCAGCCCCAGCATTTT
abundance: few; v_gene: TRBV12-3/TRBV12-4; len: 12; d_gene: -; j_gene: TRBJ2-3; CDR3aa: CASSFLTDTQYF; CDR3nt: TGTGCCAGCAGTTTTCTCACAGATACGCAGTATTTT
abundance: -; v_gene: TRBV27; len: 13; d_gene: TRBD1; j_gene: TRBJ2-7; CDR3aa: CASGTGQNYEQYF; CDR3nt: TGTGCCAGCGGGACAGGGCAAAACTACGAGCAGTACTTC
abundance: -; v_gene: TRBV29-1; len: 14; d_gene: TRBD1; j_gene: TRBJ1-1; CDR3aa: CSVYGRGVDTEAFF; CDR3nt: TGCAGCGTTTATGGCAGGGGGGTTGACACTGAAGCTTTCTTT
abundance: -; v_gene: TRBV5-8; len: 14; d_gene: TRBD1; j_gene: TRBJ2-5; CDR3aa: CASSLGGQGETQYF; CDR3nt: TGTGCCAGCAGCCTAGGTGGACAGGGGGAGACCCAGTACTTC
abundance: -; v_gene: TRBV28; len: 15; d_gene: -; j_gene: TRBJ1-4; CDR3aa: CASTVSGRRDEKLFF; CDR3nt: TGTGCCAGCACCGTCTCAGGGCGGAGAGATGAAAAACTGTTTTTT
abundance: -; v_gene: TRBV7-2; len: 17; d_gene: -; j_gene: TRBJ1-5; CDR3aa: CASTRAGGGISNQPQHF; CDR3nt: TGTGCCAGCACCCGCGCCGGCGGGGGGATAAGCAATCAGCCCCAGCATTTT
abundance: once; v_gene: TRBV24-1; len: 13; d_gene: -; j_gene: TRBJ2-3; CDR3aa: CATSGGVGDTQYF; CDR3nt: TGTGCCACCAGTGGGGGAGTTGGCGATACGCAGTATTTT